A selection of T cell receptor beta chains follows, all from one sample in a study of spatial heterogeneity in lung cancer. TCRdb called the 5' RACE reads again in MiXCR, with one record for every CDR3 protein. The sample records tens of thousands of distinct CDR3 sequences, about 8% being singletons. The sample here was PBMCs, taken at surgery. The receptors were gathered from a female donor with early-stage non-small cell lung cancer. Each CDR3 is given with its conserved first and last residue. The order of the fields is J gene, clone size, D gene, V gene, CDR3 DNA, CDR3 protein. The D gene is left open where the match is weak. Clone size is shown for a subset of rows, as once, few, many or a class of expanded clone.

j_gene: TRBJ1-2
abundance: many
d_gene: .
v_gene: TRBV19
CDR3nt: TGTGCCAGTAGTATCCCAGGGGTCGGCTATGGCTACACCTTC
CDR3aa: CASSIPGVGYGYTF

j_gene: TRBJ2-7
abundance: .
d_gene: TRBD2
v_gene: TRBV5-1
CDR3nt: TGCGCCAGCAGCGCCGGGACTAGCGTTGCCTACGAGCAGTACTTC
CDR3aa: CASSAGTSVAYEQYF

j_gene: TRBJ1-4
abundance: few
d_gene: .
v_gene: TRBV5-5
CDR3nt: TGTGCCAGCAGCTTGGGTCGGGAGAATGAAAAACTGTTTTTT
CDR3aa: CASSLGRENEKLFF

j_gene: TRBJ2-5
abundance: many
d_gene: .
v_gene: TRBV10-3
CDR3nt: TGTGCCATCAGTGAAGGGGAGACCCAGTACTTC
CDR3aa: CAISEGETQYF

j_gene: TRBJ1-2
abundance: many
d_gene: .
v_gene: TRBV7-2
CDR3nt: TGTGCCAGCAGCTTAGAGACGGGACACTATGGCTACACCTTC
CDR3aa: CASSLETGHYGYTF

j_gene: TRBJ1-3
abundance: many
d_gene: .
v_gene: TRBV29-1
CDR3nt: TGCAGCGCCTCAGGGGTCTCTGGAAACACCATATATTTT
CDR3aa: CSASGVSGNTIYF

j_gene: TRBJ1-1
abundance: many
d_gene: .
v_gene: TRBV7-9
CDR3nt: TGTGCCAGCAGCGCGACAGGTGCGGGGACTGAAGCTTTCTTT
CDR3aa: CASSATGAGTEAFF

j_gene: TRBJ1-1
abundance: few
d_gene: TRBD1
v_gene: TRBV5-1
CDR3nt: TGCGCCAGCAGCTTGGACGCCTCGACAGGGGCGTACGGCACTGAAGCTTTCTTT
CDR3aa: CASSLDASTGAYGTEAFF

j_gene: TRBJ1-4
abundance: many
d_gene: .
v_gene: TRBV5-5
CDR3nt: TGTGCCAGCAGTCCCGACCTTCTGCAAAATGAAAAACTGTTTTTT
CDR3aa: CASSPDLLQNEKLFF

j_gene: TRBJ2-7
abundance: many
d_gene: .
v_gene: TRBV27
CDR3nt: TGTGCCAGCAGTCTAGCGACAGGTGGGGAGCAGTACTTC
CDR3aa: CASSLATGGEQYF

j_gene: TRBJ1-1
abundance: .
d_gene: .
v_gene: TRBV4-2
CDR3nt: TGTGCCAGCAGCCAAGACACCTATGAGGAAGCTTTCTTT
CDR3aa: CASSQDTYEEAFF

j_gene: TRBJ2-7
abundance: many
d_gene: TRBD2
v_gene: TRBV20-1
CDR3nt: TGCAGTGCTTGGGGACTAGCGGGAGTAGTCCCCTACGAGCAGTACTTC
CDR3aa: CSAWGLAGVVPYEQYF

j_gene: TRBJ1-1
abundance: .
d_gene: .
v_gene: TRBV20-1
CDR3nt: TGCAGTGCCCAAGCAGCGTTGATGAACACTGAAGCTTTCTTT
CDR3aa: CSAQAALMNTEAFF

j_gene: TRBJ2-3
abundance: .
d_gene: TRBD2
v_gene: TRBV20-1
CDR3nt: TGCAGTGCTAGAGATACGGGAGGGCCGGGGGATACGCAGTATTTT
CDR3aa: CSARDTGGPGDTQYF

j_gene: TRBJ1-1
abundance: .
d_gene: .
v_gene: TRBV5-1
CDR3nt: TGCGCCAGCAGCTTGGGGAGGGGCACTGAAGCTTTCTTT
CDR3aa: CASSLGRGTEAFF

j_gene: TRBJ2-1
abundance: few
d_gene: .
v_gene: TRBV29-1
CDR3nt: TGCAGCTGCAAGAGAAATGAGCAGTTCTTC
CDR3aa: CSCKRNEQFF

j_gene: TRBJ2-7
abundance: many
d_gene: .
v_gene: TRBV6-6
CDR3nt: TGTGCCAGCACTAGAGGAGGGGGCAGCTCCTACGAGCAGTACTTC
CDR3aa: CASTRGGGSSYEQYF

j_gene: TRBJ1-1
abundance: .
d_gene: .
v_gene: TRBV7-3
CDR3nt: TGTGCCAGCAGCCAAGTAACCTACACTGAAGCTTTCTTT
CDR3aa: CASSQVTYTEAFF

j_gene: TRBJ2-5
abundance: many
d_gene: .
v_gene: TRBV28
CDR3nt: TGTGCCAGCAGTCCCCCGGGCAACCGGGGGACCCAGTACTTC
CDR3aa: CASSPPGNRGTQYF

j_gene: TRBJ1-1
abundance: few
d_gene: TRBD1
v_gene: TRBV28
CDR3nt: TGTGCCAGCAGACCGGGACAGGGGGCCTCTGAAGCTTTCTTT
CDR3aa: CASRPGQGASEAFF

j_gene: TRBJ1-4
abundance: many
d_gene: .
v_gene: TRBV9
CDR3nt: TGTGCCAGCAGCACGGGGGCATCTAATGAAAAACTGTTTTTT
CDR3aa: CASSTGASNEKLFF

j_gene: TRBJ1-5
abundance: .
d_gene: .
v_gene: TRBV7-2
CDR3nt: TGTGCCAGCAGCCGACAAGTCTCGGTTAGGGGAAATAGCAATCAGCCCCAGCATTTT
CDR3aa: CASSRQVSVRGNSNQPQHF

j_gene: TRBJ2-1
abundance: many
d_gene: TRBD2
v_gene: TRBV6-5
CDR3nt: TGTGCCAGCAGCCCCCTACGTGCGGGGGGCCTCACCTACAATGAGCAGTTCTTC
CDR3aa: CASSPLRAGGLTYNEQFF

j_gene: TRBJ2-1
abundance: few
d_gene: .
v_gene: TRBV7-2
CDR3nt: TGTGCCAGCAGCTTACCCGTAGGGGGCAATGAGCAGTTCTTC
CDR3aa: CASSLPVGGNEQFF

j_gene: TRBJ2-3
abundance: few
d_gene: .
v_gene: TRBV28
CDR3nt: TGTGCCAGCAGCCCTAACGGGGCAAGCACAGATACGCAGTATTTT
CDR3aa: CASSPNGASTDTQYF

j_gene: TRBJ2-5
abundance: few
d_gene: .
v_gene: TRBV7-8
CDR3nt: TGTGCCAGCAGCTTAGCGACAGATGGGGAGACCCAGTACTTC
CDR3aa: CASSLATDGETQYF

j_gene: TRBJ1-1
abundance: .
d_gene: TRBD1
v_gene: TRBV3-1
CDR3nt: TGTGCCAGCAGTCCACCGACAGGGGACAACACTGAAGCTTTCTTT
CDR3aa: CASSPPTGDNTEAFF

j_gene: TRBJ1-1
abundance: few
d_gene: .
v_gene: TRBV5-8
CDR3nt: TGTGCCAGCAGCTTGGGCGGGGGATGGAACACTGAAGCTTTCTTT
CDR3aa: CASSLGGGWNTEAFF

j_gene: TRBJ2-1
abundance: many
d_gene: .
v_gene: TRBV7-2
CDR3nt: TGTGCCAGCAGCTACAGTCTGATCAATGAGCAGTTCTTC
CDR3aa: CASSYSLINEQFF

j_gene: TRBJ2-5
abundance: .
d_gene: TRBD2
v_gene: TRBV27
CDR3nt: TGTGCCAGCAGGTTGACTAGCGGGAGGGCGGAGACCCAGTACTTC
CDR3aa: CASRLTSGRAETQYF

j_gene: TRBJ1-2
abundance: few
d_gene: .
v_gene: TRBV4-2
CDR3nt: TGTGCCAGCAGCCAAGCGAGGGTTTGGTATGGCTACACCTTC
CDR3aa: CASSQARVWYGYTF

j_gene: TRBJ1-6
abundance: many
d_gene: .
v_gene: TRBV6-2/TRBV6-3
CDR3nt: TGTGCCAGCAGGCGGACGGATACCTATAATTCACCCCTCCACTTT
CDR3aa: CASRRTDTYNSPLHF

j_gene: TRBJ2-4
abundance: many
d_gene: TRBD2
v_gene: TRBV7-3
CDR3nt: TGTGCCAGCAGCTTAGCGGGGGGACGAAACATTCAGTACTTC
CDR3aa: CASSLAGGRNIQYF

j_gene: TRBJ2-3
abundance: .
d_gene: .
v_gene: TRBV5-1
CDR3nt: TGCGCCAGCAGCGGAACTGGTACGCAGTATTTT
CDR3aa: CASSGTGTQYF

j_gene: TRBJ2-2
abundance: few
d_gene: TRBD2
v_gene: TRBV7-3
CDR3nt: TGTGCCAGCAGCCGTCGAGCGGGAGGGCAAACCGGGGAGCTGTTTTTT
CDR3aa: CASSRRAGGQTGELFF

j_gene: TRBJ2-1
abundance: .
d_gene: TRBD2
v_gene: TRBV5-1
CDR3nt: TGCGCCAGCAGCCCCGGACTAGCGGGGACCACAGTACGGGAGCAGTTCTTC
CDR3aa: CASSPGLAGTTVREQFF

j_gene: TRBJ1-5
abundance: .
d_gene: TRBD1
v_gene: TRBV12-3/TRBV12-4
CDR3nt: TGTGCCAGCAGTTTAGCGGTCCGGGACAGTTTAAATCAGCCCCAGCATTTT
CDR3aa: CASSLAVRDSLNQPQHF

j_gene: TRBJ2-6
abundance: .
d_gene: .
v_gene: TRBV12-3/TRBV12-4
CDR3nt: TGTGCCAGCAGTTTTTGGGGGCGCGAGACTGGGGCCAACGTCCTGACTTTC
CDR3aa: CASSFWGRETGANVLTF

j_gene: TRBJ2-3
abundance: many
d_gene: .
v_gene: TRBV20-1
CDR3nt: TGCAGTGCAGAGTTCACAGATACGCAGTATTTT
CDR3aa: CSAEFTDTQYF

j_gene: TRBJ2-5
abundance: many
d_gene: .
v_gene: TRBV3-1
CDR3nt: TGTGCCAGCAGCCAAGAACTAATGACAGCGGAGACCCAGTACTTC
CDR3aa: CASSQELMTAETQYF

j_gene: TRBJ1-1
abundance: .
d_gene: .
v_gene: TRBV7-9
CDR3nt: TGTGCCAGCAGCTTAGTCTGGGGGAGCACTGAAGCTTTCTTT
CDR3aa: CASSLVWGSTEAFF

j_gene: TRBJ1-5
abundance: many
d_gene: TRBD1
v_gene: TRBV28
CDR3nt: TGTGCCAGCAGCCTAGGGGGGACAGCCAATCAGCCCCAGCATTTT
CDR3aa: CASSLGGTANQPQHF

j_gene: TRBJ2-5
abundance: many
d_gene: .
v_gene: TRBV20-1
CDR3nt: TGCAGTGCTAGGGGACCCCGGGGTAGAGAGACCCAGTACTTC
CDR3aa: CSARGPRGRETQYF

j_gene: TRBJ1-2
abundance: few
d_gene: .
v_gene: TRBV6-1
CDR3nt: TGTGCCAGCAGTGAAGCGTTCAGGGTAGCGTATGGCTACACCTTC
CDR3aa: CASSEAFRVAYGYTF

j_gene: TRBJ1-1
abundance: .
d_gene: .
v_gene: TRBV7-2
CDR3nt: TGTGCCAGCAGCTTATATGATACTGAAGCTTTCTTT
CDR3aa: CASSLYDTEAFF

j_gene: TRBJ2-2
abundance: .
d_gene: TRBD1
v_gene: TRBV19
CDR3nt: TGTGCCAGTAGAGCGGGACAGGGATTTGGGGAGCTGTTTTTT
CDR3aa: CASRAGQGFGELFF

j_gene: TRBJ2-3
abundance: few
d_gene: .
v_gene: TRBV27
CDR3nt: TGTGCCAGCACCAGTGGGCTGATAACAGATACGCAGTATTTT
CDR3aa: CASTSGLITDTQYF

j_gene: TRBJ1-4
abundance: many
d_gene: TRBD1
v_gene: TRBV5-1
CDR3nt: TGCGCCAGCAGCTTGGGGGACAGGGATGGAGAAAAACTGTTTTTT
CDR3aa: CASSLGDRDGEKLFF

j_gene: TRBJ2-7
abundance: few
d_gene: .
v_gene: TRBV15
CDR3nt: TGTGCCACCAGCAGAGATTTGAGCGAGCAGTACTTC
CDR3aa: CATSRDLSEQYF

j_gene: TRBJ2-1
abundance: .
d_gene: .
v_gene: TRBV7-3
CDR3nt: TGTGCCAGCAGCCGCCCGGGACCACACAATGAGCAGTTCTTC
CDR3aa: CASSRPGPHNEQFF